The clone carrying this T cell receptor (beta chain) was recorded once. The data were taken from a study of blood T cell repertoires in COVID-19. Overall study context: T cells, B-cell-depleted T cells, or PBMCs provided the cDNA or gDNA that served as material.

Per the original data handling: By means of reference gene primer amplification, nucleated cell counts were estimated. This table comes from immunoSEQ multiplex PCR, and its TCRdb copy is limited to in-frame clones, with some not included. The V and J calls and clone size come from that table; D and trimming were worked out from the DNA. Here the sample spans 250,000 to 400,000 clones, around 87% being singletons. This CDR3 is 15 amino acids long. Trimming removed 2 bases from V and 8 bases from J, with 13 bases in between. Germline V CDR1 and CDR2: MNHEY, SVGAGI. Participants, about 18 to 90 years old, spanned around 26 US areas. Among Cohort 3 donors, those recovered had two negative PCRs, clearance, or symptom resolution.

The chain joins TRBV6-5 to TRBJ1-6, with D perhaps matching TRBD1 (6 bases). The clonotype originates from a woman in her thirties who had recovered from COVID-19. Specimen: PBMCs or T cells enriched from blood (not recorded which). The CDR3 here is CASSYARGRDSPLHF. CDR3 DNA sequence: TGTGCCAGCAGTTACGCCAGGGGTCGGGATTCACCCCTCCACTTT.